The sequence of this T cell receptor (beta chain) was determined in a study of beta chain features in type 1 diabetes. Study-wide results and limits: All four CD4+ subsets of Type 1 diabetes patients contained TCRB CDR3s that were moderately but significantly shorter.

The whole isolated RNA underwent reverse transcription, so sequencing captured expressed TCRB transcripts. Generated by immunoSEQ multiplex PCR, the TCRdb table keeps only in-frame clones and is missing some. The table records some 150,000 clones, approximately 8.8% of them present only once. The purity of all sorted populations exceeded 95%. In this sample, this clone turned up a few times. The antigen is unknown. The TCR comes from a woman younger than 45 with type 1 diabetes. Source material: central memory CD4+ T cells from blood.

CDR3 region: CASSLDVGAGDTQYF. The CDR3 DNA is TGTGCCAGCAGCTTGGATGTGGGAGCGGGAGATACGCAGTATTTT. The rearrangement uses TRBV5-4 and TRBJ2-3; tentative D call: TRBD2 (6 bases). Looked up from germline, CDR1 is SGHNT and CDR2 is YYREEE (reference sequence). This CDR3 region has 15 residues. With 0 bases removed from V and 5 bases from J, the gap between germline ends came to 13 bases.